These 9 T cell receptor beta chains were sequenced from one sample in a study of metastatic and nonmetastatic thyroid tumors. Among the patients, none had received any treatment before thyroid surgery. TCRdb recomputed clones from the PCR reads via MiXCR. In the table there are some 37,000 clones, around 21% of which are singletons. Sequences were obtained from blood. The receptor set was obtained from a female donor with papillary thyroid cancer or a benign thyroid nodule (not recorded which). Some clones in this sample may be carry-over from other donors' samples.

There are many counts of this clone. The chain uses TRBV6-1 and TRBJ1-1; D ambiguous. This CDR3 has 15 amino acids. The V gene lost 7 bases and the J gene lost 5 bases, with 20 bases spanning the gap. Germline-derived CDR1 and CDR2 are MNHNS and SASEGT. The CDR3 sequence: CASTPRADGVTEAFF. The CDR3 region has the DNA TGTGCCAGCACCCCCCGGGCCGATGGGGTTACTGAAGCTTTCTTT.

In its sample, this clone was seen many times. The rearrangement links TRBV9 to TRBJ2-5; possibly TRBD1 for D (6 bases). CDR1 is SGDLS, CDR2 YYNGEE, per germline. Trimming took off 1 base at V and 4 bases at J, with 8 bases between the two ends. This CDR3 comprises 13 residues. The CDR3 sequence: CASSVTGLETQYF. Written as DNA, the CDR3 is TGTGCCAGCAGCGTAACAGGGCTAGAGACCCAGTACTTC.

This clone qualifies as medium-sized. The genes are TRBV6-4 and TRBJ2-7; 11 nucleotides match TRBD2. Germline CDR1 reads MRHNA; CDR2 reads SNTAGT. This CDR3 is built from 15 residues. V trimming: 6 bases; J trimming: 0 bases; junction bases outside the gene matches: 4. In DNA form, the CDR3 reads TGTGCCAGCAGCCCGGGACTAGCGGCCTCCTACGAGCAGTACTTC. Translating gives CASSPGLAASYEQYF.

This clone was counted ten times or more. The rearrangement joins TRBV25-1 to TRBJ1-6, with 8 bases identical to TRBD1. Germline CDR1 is MGHDK and CDR2 is SYGVNS. The CDR3 covers 15 residues. V shed 3 bases, J shed 10 bases, and the junction held 8 bases outside the gene matches. CDR3 coding DNA: TGTGCCAGCAGTGACAGACAGGGGTGGGGGTCACCCCTCCACTTT. This gives the protein CASSDRQGWGSPLHF.

This clone was seen a few times. The chain couples TRBV6-1 to TRBJ1-1; D is uncertain. The CDR3 is 11 amino acids. Trimming took 8 bases from V and 1 from J, leaving 5 bases between them. Germline CDR1 and CDR2: MNHNS and SASEGT. CDR3: CASPSNTEAFF. In nucleotides, the CDR3 is TGTGCCAGCCCCTCGAACACTGAAGCTTTCTTT.

In its sample, this clone was seen many times. The V gene is TRBV30, the J gene TRBJ1-2; D is possibly TRBD1 (5 bases). Trimming removed 5 bases from V and 3 bases from J, with 22 bases in between. The germline CDR1 and CDR2 sequences are GTSNPN and SVGIG (reference sequence). The CDR3 has 16 residues. The CDR3 is CAWSHLTTGGDYGYTF. CDR3 DNA: TGTGCCTGGTCTCACCTTACTACGGGGGGTGACTATGGCTACACCTTC.

This clone was detected many times. This chain connects TRBV12-3 or TRBV12-4 to TRBJ2-5; 8 nucleotides line up with TRBD1. The CDR3 contains 13 residues. With V trimmed by 3 bases and J by 5 bases, 2 bases remained unmatched. The CDR3 region is CASSFRGLETQYF. Written as DNA, the CDR3 is TGTGCCAGCAGTTTCAGGGGGCTTGAGACCCAGTACTTC.

The sample holds many counts of this clone. The CDR3, as DNA: TGTGCCAGCAGCTTGGAGGTAGGAGGGCCCCAGCATTTT. Its protein is CASSLEVGGPQHF. The V gene is TRBV5-6, the J gene TRBJ1-5; D gene unclear. Per germline, CDR1 SGHDT and CDR2 YYEEEE. Trimming shortened V by 0 bases and J by 9 bases, and 10 bases separated the two germline ends. CDR3 size: 13 residues.

The chain links TRBV11-2 to TRBJ2-7, with a tentative D call TRBD2 (9 bases). V lost 5 bases and J 4 bases, leaving 24 bases between the germline ends. Germline CDR1 and CDR2: SGHAT and FQNNGV. CDR3 length equals 17 residues. CDR3 DNA: TGTGCCAGCAGCGACAGGGGTGGTGCGGGAGGGCTTTACGAGCAGTACTTC. It translates to CASSDRGGAGGLYEQYF.